The 26 T cell receptor beta chains given below trace back to one sample, sequenced in a study of T-cell reconstitution after alpha-beta-depleted transplantation in children. The TCRbeta library incorporated unique molecular identifiers. MiXCR was run by TCRdb on the PCR reads, yielding one entry per CDR3 protein. The data contain some 150,000 distinct CDR3 sequences, around 10% of them singletons. Sequenced here: PBMCs, mostly from graft donor cells, sampled 180 days after TCRalphabeta/CD19-depleted stem cell transplant. These receptors were taken from a female patient aged 2 to 10 who had a stem cell transplant for congenital amegakaryocytic thrombocytopenia, so the T cells may come from the graft donor.

Ten or more counts support this clonotype. The rearrangement joins TRBV5-1 to TRBJ2-1; no clear D gene. The V end was cut by 6 bases, the J end by 3 bases, with 16 bases between. CDR1 is SGHRS and CDR2 is YFSETQ in the germline V gene. The CDR3 is made up of 15 amino acids. The CDR3 region is CASTPRLAGYNEQFF. The CDR3 region has the DNA TGCGCCAGCACCCCCCGGCTCGCTGGCTACAATGAGCAGTTCTTC.

The chain uses TRBV24-1 and TRBJ2-5, with D perhaps assigned TRBD1 or TRBD2 (5 bases each). The CDR3 contains 17 residues. V was clipped by 1 base and J by 5 bases, with 19 bases between them. Germline CDR1 is KGHDR and CDR2 is SFDVKD. The CDR3 region has the DNA TGTGCCACCAGTGATTTCCCCCGAGGGGTTGGCCGGGAGACCCAGTACTTC. Translated: CATSDFPRGVGRETQYF.

The chain employs TRBV12-3 or TRBV12-4 and TRBJ2-5; no firm D call. This CDR3 has 14 residues. Trimming took 8 bases from V and 5 from J, leaving 18 bases between them. CDR3 amino acids: CASRLKLNAETQYF. The DNA of the CDR3 is TGTGCCAGCCGGCTAAAATTGAATGCGGAGACCCAGTACTTC.

This clonotype was recorded at least ten times. This chain joins TRBV14 and TRBJ2-1; D remains ambiguous. CDR1 is SGHDN and CDR2 is FVKESK in the germline V gene. V lost 6 bases and J 4 bases, leaving 16 bases between the germline ends. The CDR3 totals 15 residues. This CDR3 reads CASSVWGKEYNEQFF. The CDR3 DNA follows: TGTGCCAGCAGTGTCTGGGGAAAGGAATACAATGAGCAGTTCTTC.

This clonotype was recorded at least ten times. The chain uses TRBV18 and TRBJ1-1, with D tentatively TRBD1 (5 bases). CDR3 length: 14 amino acids. The V gene lost 3 bases and the J gene lost 4 bases, with 12 bases spanning the gap. The germline V gene has CDR1 KGHSH and CDR2 LQKENI. The CDR3 loop is CASSPIGRGTEAFF. CDR3 bases: TGTGCCAGCTCACCGATCGGAAGGGGCACTGAAGCTTTCTTT.

This clonotype was detected only a few times. The V and J genes are TRBV3-1 and TRBJ1-5, with D perhaps matching TRBD1 (6 bases). Trimming pared 3 bases from V and 4 bases from J, leaving 13 bases between. The germline gives CDR1 LGHDT, CDR2 YNNKEL (reference sequence). The CDR3 consists of 15 residues. This chain's CDR3 is CASSQRGGTNQPQHF. The CDR3 region has the DNA TGTGCCAGCAGCCAGAGAGGGGGAACAAATCAGCCCCAGCATTTT.

V gene TRBV27 combines with J gene TRBJ2-7, with no clear D. Germline-derived CDR1 and CDR2 are MNHEY and SMNVEV (reference sequence). The CDR3 sequence is 13 residues long. V lost 5 bases to trimming and J lost 2 bases, with 10 bases between them. CDR3 sequence (DNA): TGTGCCAGCAGTCCGAGTATTACCTACGAGCAGTACTTC. Protein product: CASSPSITYEQYF.

This clonotype was found many times. The chain carries TRBV20-1 and TRBJ2-7; D may be TRBD2 (5 bases). Trimming cost V 3 bases and J 1 base, with 13 bases left between them. The CDR3 runs 14 residues. The germline gives CDR1 DFQATT, CDR2 SNEGSKA (reference sequence). The DNA of the CDR3 is TGCAGTGCTAGGTCCGGACTGGGTTCCTACGAGCAGTACTTC. Residues: CSARSGLGSYEQYF.

This clonotype was counted ten times or more. The chain is built from TRBV20-1 and TRBJ1-5; no reliable D call. V lost 3 bases to trimming and J lost 6 bases, with 9 bases between them. Germline V gene data show CDR1 as DFQATT and CDR2 as SNEGSKA (reference sequence). The CDR3 totals 12 residues. For the CDR3, the DNA is TGCAGTGCTAGGGTGGGGTTTCAGCCCCAGCATTTT. Its protein is CSARVGFQPQHF.

This clonotype showed up many times. The J gene is TRBJ2-5, the V gene TRBV29-1, with D perhaps TRBD2 (5 bases). With 5 bases removed from V and 2 bases from J, the gap between germline ends came to 12 bases. The V gene's germline CDR1 is SQVTM and CDR2 ANQGSEA. The CDR3 totals 13 residues. The CDR3 bases are TGCAGCGTTTTGACCGGGAAACAAGAGACCCAGTACTTC. Its translation is CSVLTGKQETQYF.

The chain links TRBV6-1 to TRBJ2-4; D call uncertain. Germline V lookup: CDR1 MNHNS, CDR2 SASEGT. The CDR3 has 15 amino acids. Trimming took 2 bases from V and 0 from J, leaving 8 bases between them. The CDR3 sequence is CASSEMDLAKNIQYF. In DNA form, the CDR3 reads TGTGCCAGCAGTGAAATGGACCTAGCCAAAAACATTCAGTACTTC.

This rearrangement joins TRBV7-9 to TRBJ2-5, with TRBD2 identical over 8 bases. The CDR3 covers 15 residues. CDR1 and CDR2 from the germline V gene are SEHNR and FQNEAQ (reference sequence). Trimming took 0 bases from V and 5 from J; bases not matched to a gene: 5. The CDR3 loop reads CASSLAAGAWETQYF. In DNA, the CDR3 is TGTGCCAGCAGCTTAGCAGCGGGAGCGTGGGAGACCCAGTACTTC.

This chain links TRBV20-1 with TRBJ2-1; D remains ambiguous. V lost 6 bases to trimming and J lost 8 bases, with 5 bases between them. Germline-derived CDR1 and CDR2 are DFQATT and SNEGSKA (reference sequence). This CDR3 has 9 amino acids. The CDR3 bases are TGCAGTGCGGGCGATGAGCAGTTCTTC. Translating gives CSAGDEQFF.

This clonotype was observed many times. The gene calls are TRBV28 and TRBJ2-7; D may match TRBD1 or TRBD2 (6 bases each). Trimming pared 6 bases from V and 2 bases from J, leaving 14 bases between. CDR1 and CDR2 (germline): MDHEN, SYDVKM. This CDR3 region has 14 residues. Written as DNA, the CDR3 is TGTGCCAGCAGGGACTACAGGGTCCCCTACGAGCAGTACTTC. Residues: CASRDYRVPYEQYF.

The table lists this clonotype with a few counts. V and J are TRBV29-1 and TRBJ2-3; D gene ambiguous. CDR3 length: 13 residues. Germline loops: CDR1 SQVTM, CDR2 ANQGSEA. V was shortened by 4 bases and J by 1 base, with 9 bases between the two germline ends. As DNA, the CDR3 is TGCAGCGTTGCAGAGGCCCGCACAGATACGCAGTATTTT. This gives the protein CSVAEARTDTQYF.

This chain connects TRBV20-1 to TRBJ2-7, with 7 nucleotides matching TRBD2. Germline V CDR1 and CDR2: DFQATT, SNEGSKA (reference sequence). This CDR3 has 11 residues. J was trimmed by 4 bases and V by 7 bases; bases with no gene match: 4. In nucleotides, the CDR3 is TGCAGTGGGGGGAGGGAGTACGAGCAGTACTTC. Translation: CSGGREYEQYF.

This clonotype was recorded a few times. The genes are TRBV15 and TRBJ2-1; 14 positions match TRBD2. Germline CDR1 and CDR2: LNHNV and YYDKDF (reference sequence). V lost 3 bases to trimming and J lost 7 bases; unmatched junction nucleotides: 5. The CDR3 has 16 residues. DNA of the CDR3: TGTGCCACCAGCAGTGGGACTAGCGGGAGCTGGAATGAGCAGTTCTTC. Protein: CATSSGTSGSWNEQFF. Supplemented by reference TRBV15 and TRBJ2-1, the full variable domain reads DAMVIQNPRYQVTQFGKPVTLSCSQTLNHNVMYWYQQKSSQAPKLLFHYYDKDFNNEADTPDNFQSRRPNTSFCFLDIRSPGLGDTAMYLCATSSGTSGSWNEQFFGPGTRLTVL.

This clonotype was found many times. The chain couples TRBV7-8 to TRBJ2-2; a weak D match, TRBD1 (5 bases). V dropped 5 bases and J dropped 6 bases, with 19 bases sitting between them. Germline values: CDR1 SGHVS, CDR2 FQNEAQ. The CDR3 has 16 amino acids. CDR3 sequence: CASSRAPGMYPGELFF. Here the CDR3 DNA reads TGTGCCAGCAGCCGGGCCCCAGGGATGTATCCCGGGGAGCTGTTTTTT.

The table lists this clonotype with many counts. The gene calls are TRBV5-5 and TRBJ1-1; TRBD1 matches 7 bases. Trimming at V came to 1 base and at J to 5 bases, leaving 5 bases not matched to a gene. In germline, CDR1 is SGHKS, CDR2 YYEKEE (reference sequence). CDR3 length: 14 amino acids. CDR3 protein: CASSLPGGWTEAFF. The CDR3 bases are TGTGCCAGCAGCTTGCCAGGGGGTTGGACTGAAGCTTTCTTT.

Many counts were recorded for this clonotype. This rearrangement joins TRBV5-1 to TRBJ2-2; 7 bases are shared with TRBD1. The V gene's germline CDR1 is SGHRS and CDR2 YFSETQ. V lost 1 base, J lost 0 bases, and 0 bases stayed unmatched. The CDR3 has 15 amino acids. CDR3 in DNA: TGCGCCAGCAGCTTGACAGGGGCGAACACCGGGGAGCTGTTTTTT. It encodes CASSLTGANTGELFF.

This clonotype occurred many times. The V gene is TRBV12-3 or TRBV12-4, the J gene TRBJ2-1; D is ambiguous. V lost 2 bases, J lost 9 bases, and 11 bases lay in between. The CDR3 spans 13 residues. Here the CDR3 reads CASSLQEEGEQFF. The CDR3, as DNA: TGTGCCAGCAGTTTACAAGAAGAAGGTGAGCAGTTCTTC.

On this clonotype: A clone one base away is much larger, so this may be a read error. The chain recombines TRBV20-1 with TRBJ2-3, with unresolved D. This CDR3 is 11 amino acids long. CDR1 and CDR2 from the germline V gene are DFQATT and SNEGSKA (reference sequence). The ends were cut back, 1 base at V and 8 bases at J, with 7 bases in the middle. CDR3 nucleotide sequence: TGCAGTGCTAGAGCTCTTGGTACGCAGTATTTT. Its protein product is CSARALGTQYF.

This clonotype was found many times. In DNA form, the CDR3 reads TGTGCCACCAGCAGAGAGAGGGAGTTGCCCCAGCATTTT. Protein sequence: CATSRERELPQHF. The chain joins TRBV15 to TRBJ1-5, with D unresolved. The V gene's germline CDR1 is LNHNV and CDR2 YYDKDF (reference sequence). V was cut by 0 bases and J by 9 bases, with 9 bases left in between. The length of the CDR3 is 13 residues.

For the CDR3, the DNA is TGTGCCAGCAGCTTTGGGACAGGGGTGCTGTACACTGAAGCTTTCTTT. This translates into CASSFGTGVLYTEAFF. The chain links TRBV5-6 to TRBJ1-1, with 10 bases that match TRBD1. The germline V gene has CDR1 SGHDT and CDR2 YYEEEE. The CDR3 contains 16 residues. The junction had 7 bases not matched to a gene; V was cut back by 2 bases and J by 3 bases.

This clonotype was seen many times. The V and J genes are TRBV3-1 and TRBJ1-5; D is uncertain. CDR1 is LGHDT and CDR2 is YNNKEL in the germline V gene (reference sequence). The CDR3 contains 13 residues. The V gene lost 2 bases and the J gene lost 3 bases, with 5 bases spanning the gap. The CDR3 region has the DNA TGTGCCAGCAGCCAATGGCTCAATCAGCCCCAGCATTTT. Protein sequence: CASSQWLNQPQHF.

This clonotype appeared many times. The CDR3 region has the DNA TGTGCCAGCAGCTTTCAGGGGCCTGGAAACACCATATATTTT. It encodes CASSFQGPGNTIYF. The gene calls are TRBV7-2 and TRBJ1-3; D is perhaps TRBD1 (6 bases). The CDR3 is made up of 14 amino acids. The V end lost 3 bases, the J end lost 2 bases, and 8 bases lay between the germline ends. Looked up from germline, CDR1 is SGHTA and CDR2 is FQGNSA.